This T cell receptor (beta chain) was sequenced in a study of T cell repertoires in cytomegalovirus infection. Study-level results: Adding up the frequency of public TCR beta families identified people who carried CMV plus the relevant HLA. HLA-C-restricted CMV-specific TCR beta clonotypes prevailed in the ex vivo response.

The V end lost 8 bases, the J end lost 4 bases, and 18 bases lay between the germline ends. The CDR3 is 14 residues long. TCRdb re-called the reads through MiXCR, storing one row per CDR3 protein. The repertoire holds roughly 920,000 distinct CDR3 sequences, with 30% to 40% as singletons. Worth noting for this clonotype: The target antigen is unknown.

The origin of this receptor is a human donor in good health (CMV status not recorded). Some clones in this sample may be carry-over from other donors' samples. Sequences were derived from cultured CD8+ T cells from PBMCs, sampled from culture after CMV antigen stimulation. The chain combines TRBV12-3 or TRBV12-4 with TRBJ2-7; possibly TRBD2 for D (7 bases). This CDR3 is CASSLRGAMYEQYF. The DNA of the CDR3 is TGTGCCAGCTCGCTTCGGGGGGCCATGTACGAGCAGTACTTC.